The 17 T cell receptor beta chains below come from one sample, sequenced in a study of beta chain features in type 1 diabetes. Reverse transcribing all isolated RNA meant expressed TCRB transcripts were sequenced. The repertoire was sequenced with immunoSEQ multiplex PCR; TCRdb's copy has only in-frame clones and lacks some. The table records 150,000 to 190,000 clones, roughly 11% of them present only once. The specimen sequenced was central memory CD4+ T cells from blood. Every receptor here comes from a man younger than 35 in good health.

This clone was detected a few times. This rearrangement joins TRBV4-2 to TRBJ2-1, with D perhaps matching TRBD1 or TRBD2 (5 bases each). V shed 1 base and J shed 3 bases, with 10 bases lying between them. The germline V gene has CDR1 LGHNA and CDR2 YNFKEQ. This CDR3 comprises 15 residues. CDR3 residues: CASSQGRGDYNEQFF. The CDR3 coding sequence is TGTGCCAGCAGCCAAGGTAGGGGAGACTACAATGAGCAGTTCTTC.

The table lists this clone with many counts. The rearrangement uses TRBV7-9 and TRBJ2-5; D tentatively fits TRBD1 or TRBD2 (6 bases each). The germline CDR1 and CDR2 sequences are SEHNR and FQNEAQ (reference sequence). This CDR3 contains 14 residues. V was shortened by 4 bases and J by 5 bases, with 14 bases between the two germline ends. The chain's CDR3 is CASSSFQGRETQYF. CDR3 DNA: TGTGCCAGCAGCTCATTTCAGGGGAGGGAGACCCAGTACTTC.

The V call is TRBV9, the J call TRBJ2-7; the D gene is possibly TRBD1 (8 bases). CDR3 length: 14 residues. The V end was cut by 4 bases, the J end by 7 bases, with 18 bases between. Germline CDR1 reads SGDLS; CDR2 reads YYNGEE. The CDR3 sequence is CASSLMDREGEQYF. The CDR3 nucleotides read TGTGCCAGCAGCCTAATGGACAGGGAGGGAGAGCAGTACTTC.

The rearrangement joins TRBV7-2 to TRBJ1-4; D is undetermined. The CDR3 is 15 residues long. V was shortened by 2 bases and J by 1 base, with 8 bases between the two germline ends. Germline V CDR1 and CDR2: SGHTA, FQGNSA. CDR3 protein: CASSLNILTNEKLFF. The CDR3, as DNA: TGTGCCAGCAGCTTAAACATTCTAACTAATGAAAAACTGTTTTTT.

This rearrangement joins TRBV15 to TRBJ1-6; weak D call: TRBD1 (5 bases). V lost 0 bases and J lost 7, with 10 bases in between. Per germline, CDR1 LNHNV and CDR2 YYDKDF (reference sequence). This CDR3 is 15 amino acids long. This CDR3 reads CATSRDGARNSPLHF. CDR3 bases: TGTGCCACCAGCAGAGACGGGGCGAGGAATTCACCCCTCCACTTT.

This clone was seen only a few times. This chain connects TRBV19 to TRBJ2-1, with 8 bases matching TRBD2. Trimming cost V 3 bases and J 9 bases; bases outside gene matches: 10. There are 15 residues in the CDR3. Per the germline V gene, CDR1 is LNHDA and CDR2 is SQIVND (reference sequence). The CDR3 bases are TGTGCCAGTAGTATCAAACGGGGGGGCGTTGGTGAGCAGTTCTTC. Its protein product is CASSIKRGGVGEQFF.

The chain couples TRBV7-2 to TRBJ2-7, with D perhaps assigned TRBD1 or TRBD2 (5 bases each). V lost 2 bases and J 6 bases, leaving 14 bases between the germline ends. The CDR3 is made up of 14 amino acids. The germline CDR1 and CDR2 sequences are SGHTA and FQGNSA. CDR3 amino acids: CASSLTGTKGEQYF. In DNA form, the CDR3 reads TGTGCCAGCAGCTTAACCGGGACCAAGGGCGAGCAGTACTTC.

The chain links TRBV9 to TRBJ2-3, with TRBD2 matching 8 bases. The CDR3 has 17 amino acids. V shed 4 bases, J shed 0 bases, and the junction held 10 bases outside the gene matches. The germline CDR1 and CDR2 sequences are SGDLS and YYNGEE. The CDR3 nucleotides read TGTGCCAGCAGCCCACGGACTAGCCAGCTTAGCACAGATACGCAGTATTTT. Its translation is CASSPRTSQLSTDTQYF.

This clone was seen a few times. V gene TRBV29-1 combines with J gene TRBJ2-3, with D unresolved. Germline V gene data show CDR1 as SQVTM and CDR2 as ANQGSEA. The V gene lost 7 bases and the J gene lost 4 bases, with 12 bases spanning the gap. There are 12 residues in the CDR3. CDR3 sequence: CSAELVSDTQYF. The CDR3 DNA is TGCAGCGCAGAATTAGTCTCAGATACGCAGTATTTT.

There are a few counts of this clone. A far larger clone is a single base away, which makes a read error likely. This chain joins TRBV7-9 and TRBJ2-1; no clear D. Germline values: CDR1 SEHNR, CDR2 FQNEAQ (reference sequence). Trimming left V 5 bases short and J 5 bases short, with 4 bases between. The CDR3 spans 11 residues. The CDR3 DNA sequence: TGTGCCAGCAGCAGAGACAATGAGCAGTTCTTC. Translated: CASSRDNEQFF.

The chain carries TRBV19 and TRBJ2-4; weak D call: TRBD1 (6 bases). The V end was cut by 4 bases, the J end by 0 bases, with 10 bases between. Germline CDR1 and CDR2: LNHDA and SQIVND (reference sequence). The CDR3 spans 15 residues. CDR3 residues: CASSNRDLAKNIQYF. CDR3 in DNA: TGTGCCAGTAGTAACAGGGATTTAGCCAAAAACATTCAGTACTTC.

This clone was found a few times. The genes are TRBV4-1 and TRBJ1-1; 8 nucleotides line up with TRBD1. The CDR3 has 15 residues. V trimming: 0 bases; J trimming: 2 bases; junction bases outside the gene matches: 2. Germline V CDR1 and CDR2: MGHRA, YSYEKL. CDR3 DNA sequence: TGCGCCAGCAGCCAAGAGGGACAGGACAACACTGAAGCTTTCTTT. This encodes CASSQEGQDNTEAFF.

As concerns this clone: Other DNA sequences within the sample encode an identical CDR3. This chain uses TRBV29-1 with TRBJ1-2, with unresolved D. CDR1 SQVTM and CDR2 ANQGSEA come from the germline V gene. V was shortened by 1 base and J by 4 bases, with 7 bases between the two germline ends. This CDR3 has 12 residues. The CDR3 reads CSVEGFGYGYTF. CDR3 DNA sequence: TGCAGCGTTGAAGGGTTCGGCTATGGCTACACCTTC.

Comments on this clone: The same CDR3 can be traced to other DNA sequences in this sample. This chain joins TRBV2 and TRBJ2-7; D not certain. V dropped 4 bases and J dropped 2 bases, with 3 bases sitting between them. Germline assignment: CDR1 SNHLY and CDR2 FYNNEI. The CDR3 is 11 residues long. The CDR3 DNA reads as TGTGCCAGCAGTGGACCCTACGAGCAGTACTTC. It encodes CASSGPYEQYF.

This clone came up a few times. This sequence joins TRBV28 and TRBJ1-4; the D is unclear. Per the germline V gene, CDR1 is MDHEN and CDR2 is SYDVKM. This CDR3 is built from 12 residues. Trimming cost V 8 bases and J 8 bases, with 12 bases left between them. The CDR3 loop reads CASQTAAEKLFF. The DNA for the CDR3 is TGTGCCAGCCAAACGGCAGCGGAAAAACTGTTTTTT.

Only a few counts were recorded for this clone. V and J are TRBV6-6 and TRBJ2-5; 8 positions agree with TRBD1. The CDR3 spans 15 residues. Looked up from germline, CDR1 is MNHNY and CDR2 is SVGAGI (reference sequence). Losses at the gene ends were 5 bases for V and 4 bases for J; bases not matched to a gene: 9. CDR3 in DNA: TGTGCCAGCAGTAAAGTAGGACAGGGAGGAGAGACCCAGTACTTC. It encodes CASSKVGQGGETQYF.

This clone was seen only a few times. The CDR3: CASSLLYDRDYGYTF. The CDR3 DNA is TGTGCCAGCAGCCTCCTATACGACAGGGACTATGGCTACACCTTC. The chain recombines TRBV7-9 with TRBJ1-2, with 7 bases fitting TRBD1. This CDR3 has 15 residues. Germline V gene data show CDR1 as SEHNR and CDR2 as FQNEAQ (reference sequence). Trimming at V came to 5 bases and at J to 3 bases, leaving 9 bases not matched to a gene.